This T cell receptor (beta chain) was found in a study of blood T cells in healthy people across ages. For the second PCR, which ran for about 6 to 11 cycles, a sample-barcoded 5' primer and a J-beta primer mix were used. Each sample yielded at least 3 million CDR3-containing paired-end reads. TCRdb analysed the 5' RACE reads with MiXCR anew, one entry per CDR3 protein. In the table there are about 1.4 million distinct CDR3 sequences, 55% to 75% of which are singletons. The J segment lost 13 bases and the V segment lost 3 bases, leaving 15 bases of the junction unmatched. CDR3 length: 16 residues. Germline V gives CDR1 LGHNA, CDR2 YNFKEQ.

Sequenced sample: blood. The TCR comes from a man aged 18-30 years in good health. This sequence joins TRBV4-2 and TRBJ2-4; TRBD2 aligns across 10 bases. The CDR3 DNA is TGTGCCAGCAGCCACGCCAGCGGGGGGGCGGGCGATGAGCAGTACTTC. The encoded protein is CASSHASGGAGDEQYF.